Below, one T cell receptor beta chain is given with its context. V was pared by 2 bases and J by 1 base, with 1 base of the junction left unmatched. CDR1 is GTSNPN and CDR2 is SVGIG in the germline V gene (reference sequence). The CDR3 totals 13 residues. This sample is part of a study of T cell changes during pregnancy in multiple sclerosis. Generated by immunoSEQ multiplex PCR, the TCRdb table keeps only in-frame clones and is missing some. Among about 81,000 clones listed, just under 95% were seen once. V gene TRBV30 combines with J gene TRBJ1-1, with 7 nucleotides matching TRBD1. The material sequenced was peripheral blood, taken in the third trimester of pregnancy. This TCR derives from a female donor in good health, enrolled as a control in a pregnancy study. CDR3 protein: CAWSRQGNTEAFF. The CDR3 DNA reads as TGTGCCTGGAGTCGACAGGGGAACACTGAAGCTTTCTTT.